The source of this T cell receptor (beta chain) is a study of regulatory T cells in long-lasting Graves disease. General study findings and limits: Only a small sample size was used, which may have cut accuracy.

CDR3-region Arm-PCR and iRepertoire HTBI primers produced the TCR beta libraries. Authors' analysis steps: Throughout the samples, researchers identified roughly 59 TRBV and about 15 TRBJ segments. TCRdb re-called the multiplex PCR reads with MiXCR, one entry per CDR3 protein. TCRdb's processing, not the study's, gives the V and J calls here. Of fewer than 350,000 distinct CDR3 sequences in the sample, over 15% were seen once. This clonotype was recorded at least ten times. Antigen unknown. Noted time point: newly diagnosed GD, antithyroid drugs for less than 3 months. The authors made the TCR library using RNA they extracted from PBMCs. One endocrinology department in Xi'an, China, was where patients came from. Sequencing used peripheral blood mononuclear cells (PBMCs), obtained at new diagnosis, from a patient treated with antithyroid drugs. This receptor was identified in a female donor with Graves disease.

CDR3 sequence reads: CASSQGVREQYF. In nucleotides, the CDR3 is TGTGCCAGCAGCCAAGGAGTACGCGAGCAGTACTTC. The chain is built from TRBV3-1 and TRBJ2-7, with D hard to call. The CDR3 has 12 amino acids. V shed 1 base and J shed 6 bases, with 7 bases lying between them. Germline loops: CDR1 LGHDT, CDR2 YNNKEL (reference sequence).